Sequencing of this T cell receptor (beta chain) was carried out in a study of CD8+ T cells in alopecia areata. CDR1 is SGHTA, CDR2 FQGTGA, per germline. This CDR3 is built from 14 residues. Trimming stripped 5 bases from V and 2 bases from J, with 10 bases between. In each case, RNA was isolated and then reverse transcribed into cDNA as the sequencing template. Produced via immunoSEQ multiplex PCR; TCRdb's table is partial and in-frame only. Among under 300,000 clones listed, approximately 60% were seen once. Whole-study results and caveats: Tofacitinib produced a significant decrease in scalp clonality and in expanded CD8+ clones among the top 100. In lesional scalp, particularly from alopecia totalis/universalis, clonality was higher than in normal scalp.

Treatment reported: oral pan-JAK inhibitor, 5-10 mg twice daily. With regard to this clone: The antigen remains undetermined.

The chain links TRBV7-3 to TRBJ1-3, with D possibly TRBD1 on 5 matching bases. This clonotype was obtained from a human donor with alopecia areata. Here the sequenced sample was CD4+ T cells sorted from blood, taken at approximately week 52, from a patient treated with tofacitinib. CDR3 sequence reads: CASSPGAPGNTIYF. The CDR3 nucleotides read TGTGCCAGCAGCCCCGGGGCACCTGGAAACACCATATATTTT.